This entry is about one T cell receptor (beta chain). Its matching antigen is unknown. This CDR3 fails to terminate in the conserved phenylalanine or tryptophan, so it likely reflects a read error. Total RNA and DNA came together from approximately 22-30 mg of bulk tissue without cell sorting. Total RNA amounting to 500 ng was the source from which TCR beta cDNA was made with a constant-region primer. Each TCR beta library was derived from three nested multiplex PCR rounds that employed slightly modified ARM-PCR. Investigators reported that the first two PCR rounds, at 10 to 11 cycles each, used TRBV1-TRBV30 forward primers with a C-beta reverse primer. TCRdb independently ran MiXCR on the multiplex PCR reads; one entry per CDR3 protein. This table has about 97,000 distinct CDR3 sequences, 65% to 75% appearing once. This record belongs to a study of tumor-infiltrating lymphocytes in primary liver carcinoma. Study-level information: Patients of both sexes were 30 to 69 years old.

CDR1 is SEHNR, CDR2 FQNEAQ, per germline (reference sequence). Losses at the gene ends were 5 bases for V and 5 bases for J; bases not matched to a gene: 14. This CDR3 contains 19 residues. Study-wide results and caveats: The study found only about 7.5-25% of top clones in all five tumor regions.

The chain links TRBV7-9 to TRBJ2-1, with TRBD2 matching over 14 bases. This receptor was identified in a woman in her sixties with primary liver carcinoma and hepatitis B virus infection. The specimen was liver tumor tissue from sampling region 2. Documented subset: tumor region T2, inferior pole. CDR3 in DNA: TGTGCCAGCAGCGGACGACTAGCGGGGGGGCAAGGGGGAGACAATGAGCAGTTCTAC. Translating it yields CASSGRLAGGQGGDNEQFY.